This T cell receptor (beta chain) is from a study of post-analysis software for immune sequencing data. Study summary: As for disease course, relapsing-remitting, secondary progressive and progressive-relapsing multiple sclerosis were all included.

Germline loops: CDR1 MNHNS, CDR2 SASEGT. This CDR3 is built from 17 residues. V was pared by 5 bases and J by 1 base, with 14 bases of the junction left unmatched. Details on this clonotype: Its antigen is not known.

Study-level points and caveats: Samples sharing a preparation batch grouped tightly together when assessed by F measure. Patients with multiple sclerosis recorded significantly lower normalized Chao1 diversity than controls, the study found. Among roughly 5 TRBV segments more frequent in patients than controls were TRBV5-6, TRBV5-1 and TRBV20-1.

cDNA libraries of TCR beta carried unique molecular identifiers. Starting from about 0.98 to 11 million T cells, the study yielded approximately 460,000 cDNA molecules. TCRdb passed the PCR reads through MiXCR, listing each CDR3 protein once. This sample has more than 450,000 distinct CDR3 sequences, with around 44% found just once. Sequenced input: blood. V is TRBV6-1 and J is TRBJ2-7, with 7 bases identical to TRBD2. The receptor comes from a girl aged 5 to 17 with multiple sclerosis. The CDR3 loop reads CASSYSAETSWSYEQYF. The CDR3 DNA sequence: TGTGCCAGCAGTTATAGCGCTGAGACTAGCTGGTCCTACGAGCAGTACTTC.